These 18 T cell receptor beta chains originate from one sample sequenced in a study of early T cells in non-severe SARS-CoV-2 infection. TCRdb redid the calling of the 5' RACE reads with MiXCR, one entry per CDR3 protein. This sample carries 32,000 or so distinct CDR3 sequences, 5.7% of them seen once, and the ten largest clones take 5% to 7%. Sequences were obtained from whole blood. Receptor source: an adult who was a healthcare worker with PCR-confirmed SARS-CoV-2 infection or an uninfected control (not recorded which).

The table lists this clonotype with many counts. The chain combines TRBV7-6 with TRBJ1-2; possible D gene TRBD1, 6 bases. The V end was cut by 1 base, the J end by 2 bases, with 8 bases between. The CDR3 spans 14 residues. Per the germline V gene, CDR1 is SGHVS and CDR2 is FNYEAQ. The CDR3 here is CASSLEGGNYGYTF. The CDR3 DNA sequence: TGTGCCAGCAGCTTAGAGGGGGGAAACTATGGCTACACCTTC.

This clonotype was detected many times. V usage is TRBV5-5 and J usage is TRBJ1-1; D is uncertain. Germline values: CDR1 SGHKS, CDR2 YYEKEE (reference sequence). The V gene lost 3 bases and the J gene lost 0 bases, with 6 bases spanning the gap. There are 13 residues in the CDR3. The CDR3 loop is CASSSPVNTEAFF. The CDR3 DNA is TGTGCCAGCAGCTCCCCAGTGAACACTGAAGCTTTCTTT. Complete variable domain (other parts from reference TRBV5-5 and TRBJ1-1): DAGVTQSPTHLIKTRGQQVTLRCSPISGHKSVSWYQQVLGQGPQFIFQYYEKEERGRGNFPDRFSARQFPNYSSELNVNALLLGDSALYLCASSSPVNTEAFFGQGTRLTVV.

CDR3 coding DNA: TGCAGCGTTGCCGTCACAGGGGGCTACTATGGCTACACCTTC. Residues: CSVAVTGGYYGYTF. This sequence joins TRBV29-1 and TRBJ1-2, with TRBD1 identical over 9 bases. CDR1 is SQVTM and CDR2 is ANQGSEA in the germline V gene. This CDR3 is 14 amino acids long. The V gene end was trimmed by 4 bases and the J gene end by 3 bases; junction bases not matched to a gene: 6.

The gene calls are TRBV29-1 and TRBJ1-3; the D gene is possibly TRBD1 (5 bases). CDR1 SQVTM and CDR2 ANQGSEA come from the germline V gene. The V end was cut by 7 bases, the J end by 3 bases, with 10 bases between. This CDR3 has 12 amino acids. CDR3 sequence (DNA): TGCAGCGCCCGAGGGGTTGGAAACACCATATATTTT. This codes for CSARGVGNTIYF.

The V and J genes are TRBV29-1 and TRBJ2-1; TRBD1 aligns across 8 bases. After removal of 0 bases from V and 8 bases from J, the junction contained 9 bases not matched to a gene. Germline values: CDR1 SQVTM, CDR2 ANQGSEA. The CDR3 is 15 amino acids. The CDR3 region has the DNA TGCAGCGTTGAAGACCACCAGGGGGCTTTCGATGAGCAGTTCTTC. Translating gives CSVEDHQGAFDEQFF.

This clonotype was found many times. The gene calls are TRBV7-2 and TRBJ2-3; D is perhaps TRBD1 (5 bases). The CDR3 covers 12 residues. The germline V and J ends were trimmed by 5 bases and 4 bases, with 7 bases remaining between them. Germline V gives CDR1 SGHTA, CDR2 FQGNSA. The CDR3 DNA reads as TGTGCCAGCAGCGTAGGGGCAGATACGCAGTATTTT. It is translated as CASSVGADTQYF.

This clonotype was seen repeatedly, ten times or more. As DNA, the CDR3 is TGTGCCAGCAGCCGAAACAGGGACGGAAGAATCTATGGCTACACCTTC. It specifies CASSRNRDGRIYGYTF. The chain combines TRBV11-2 with TRBJ1-2, with a tentative D call TRBD1 (6 bases). Germline assignment: CDR1 SGHAT and CDR2 FQNNGV. The CDR3 covers 16 residues. Trimming stripped 5 bases from V and 4 bases from J, with 20 bases between.

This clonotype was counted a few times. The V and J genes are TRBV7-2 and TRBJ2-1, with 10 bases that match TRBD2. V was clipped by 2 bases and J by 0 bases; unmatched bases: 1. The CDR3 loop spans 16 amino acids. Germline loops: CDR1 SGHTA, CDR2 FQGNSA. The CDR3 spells CASSLLAGASYNEQFF. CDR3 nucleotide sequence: TGTGCCAGCAGCTTACTAGCGGGGGCCTCCTACAATGAGCAGTTCTTC.

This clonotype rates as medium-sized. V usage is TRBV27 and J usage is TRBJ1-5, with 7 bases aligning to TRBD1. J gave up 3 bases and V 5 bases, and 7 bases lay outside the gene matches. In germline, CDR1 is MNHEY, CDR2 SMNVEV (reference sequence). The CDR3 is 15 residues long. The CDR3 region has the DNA TGTGCCAGCAGTCCCGGGACAGCCCTCAATCAGCCCCAGCATTTT. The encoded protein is CASSPGTALNQPQHF.

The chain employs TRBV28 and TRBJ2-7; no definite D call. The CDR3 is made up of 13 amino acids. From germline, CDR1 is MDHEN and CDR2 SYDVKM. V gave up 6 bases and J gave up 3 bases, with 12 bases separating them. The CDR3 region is CASRQGNRYEQYF. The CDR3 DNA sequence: TGTGCCAGCAGGCAAGGTAACCGCTACGAGCAGTACTTC.

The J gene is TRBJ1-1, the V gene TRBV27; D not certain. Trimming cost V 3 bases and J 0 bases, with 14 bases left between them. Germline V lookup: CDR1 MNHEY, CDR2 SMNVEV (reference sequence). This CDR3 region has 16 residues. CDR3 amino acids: CASSFRRALMNTEAFF. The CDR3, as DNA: TGTGCCAGCAGTTTTAGGCGGGCGCTCATGAACACTGAAGCTTTCTTT.

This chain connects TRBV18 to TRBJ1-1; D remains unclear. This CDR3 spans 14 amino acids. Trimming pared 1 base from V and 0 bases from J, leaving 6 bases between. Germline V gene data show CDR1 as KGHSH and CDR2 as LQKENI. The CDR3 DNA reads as TGTGCCAGCTCACCACAGCCCATGAACACTGAAGCTTTCTTT. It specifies CASSPQPMNTEAFF.

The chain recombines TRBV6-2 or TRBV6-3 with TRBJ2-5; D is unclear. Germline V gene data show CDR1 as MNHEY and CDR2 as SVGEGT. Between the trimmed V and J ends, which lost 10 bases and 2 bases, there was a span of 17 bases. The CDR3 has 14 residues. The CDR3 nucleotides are TGTGCCACCTTAACTTCATTTCTACAAGAGACCCAGTACTTC. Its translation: CATLTSFLQETQYF.

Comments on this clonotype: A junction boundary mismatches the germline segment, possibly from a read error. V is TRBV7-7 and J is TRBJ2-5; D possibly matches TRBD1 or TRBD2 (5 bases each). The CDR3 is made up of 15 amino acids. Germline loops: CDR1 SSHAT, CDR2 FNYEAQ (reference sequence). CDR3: CASSLARGEAETQYF. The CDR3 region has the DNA TGTGCTAGCAGCTTAGCGAGGGGAGAGGCGGAGACCCAGTACTTC.

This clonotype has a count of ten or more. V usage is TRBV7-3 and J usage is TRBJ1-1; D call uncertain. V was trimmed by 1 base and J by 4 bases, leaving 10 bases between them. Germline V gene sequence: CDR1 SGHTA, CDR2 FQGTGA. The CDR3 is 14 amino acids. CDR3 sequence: CASSLSRTRTEAFF. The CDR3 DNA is TGTGCCAGCAGCTTAAGTCGAACTCGCACTGAAGCTTTCTTT. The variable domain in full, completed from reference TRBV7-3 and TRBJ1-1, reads GAGVSQTPSNKVTEKGKYVELRCDPISGHTALYWYRQSLGQGPEFLIYFQGTGAADDSGLPNDRFFAVRPEGSVSTLKIQRTERGDSAVYLCASSLSRTRTEAFFGQGTRLTVV.

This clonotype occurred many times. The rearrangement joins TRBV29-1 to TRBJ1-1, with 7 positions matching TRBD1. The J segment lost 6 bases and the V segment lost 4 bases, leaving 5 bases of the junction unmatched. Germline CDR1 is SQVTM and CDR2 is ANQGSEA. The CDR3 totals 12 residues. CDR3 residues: CSVAGTGAEAFF. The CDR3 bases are TGCAGCGTTGCGGGAACAGGGGCTGAAGCTTTCTTT.

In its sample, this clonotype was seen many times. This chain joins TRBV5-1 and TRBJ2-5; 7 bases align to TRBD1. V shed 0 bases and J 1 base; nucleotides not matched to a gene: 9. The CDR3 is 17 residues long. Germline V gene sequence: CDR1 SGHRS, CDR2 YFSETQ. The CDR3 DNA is TGCGCCAGCAGCTTGGCCATTTCCCGGGACAGCCAAGAGACCCAGTACTTC. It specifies CASSLAISRDSQETQYF.

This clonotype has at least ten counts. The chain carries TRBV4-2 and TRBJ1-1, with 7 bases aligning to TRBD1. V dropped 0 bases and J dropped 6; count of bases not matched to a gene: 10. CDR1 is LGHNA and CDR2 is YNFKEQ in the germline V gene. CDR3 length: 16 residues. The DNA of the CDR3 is TGTGCCAGCAGCCAAGAATTGGTTGGAGGGGGCGCTGAAGCTTTCTTT. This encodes CASSQELVGGGAEAFF.